The entry below gives a single T cell receptor beta chain sequence along with its context. These data belong to a study of cytomegalovirus exposure and HLA in healthy donors. This CDR3 region has 16 residues. The V end lost 3 bases, the J end lost 4 bases, and 18 bases lay between the germline ends. Germline V gives CDR1 SGHRS, CDR2 YFSETQ. The PCR had 60 Vbeta and 13 Jbeta primers. Clones were sequenced by immunoSEQ multiplex PCR, and TCRdb holds only the in-frame ones, with some missing. The top ten hold about a tenth of the sample, which has approximately 210,000 clones, about 80% seen once. This TCR came from a woman in her forties or fifties in good health and CMV-seropositive. Source material: PBMCs. The rearrangement links TRBV5-1 to TRBJ2-3, with a possible D match to TRBD2 (5 bases). The CDR3 spells CASSSGGGGGADTQYF. CDR3 nucleotides: TGCGCCAGCAGCTCTGGCGGTGGAGGAGGAGCAGATACGCAGTATTTT.